This T cell receptor (beta chain) appears in the sequencing data of a study of blood T cell repertoires in COVID-19 (dated by TCRdb to 2020 to 2022). About the investigation overall: Samples covering the acute and convalescent phases of COVID-19 were provided by collaborators in the United States, Italy and Spain. Where HLA class I and class II types were available, the types were taken from metadata supplied by the sample provider, not from assay-based typing. Deeply sampled blood TCRbeta repertoires from subjects exposed to, actively infected with, or recovered from COVID-19 were included in the dataset. Samples were obtained from the ongoing ImmuneRACE study (first 160 participants) and from 1,254 subjects provided by 6 global collaborators. The repertoires were made available in a free public database intended to serve as a resource for research on the immune response to SARS-CoV-2. The material from the prospective study consisted of cDNA or gDNA derived from T cells, B-cell-depleted T cells, or PBMCs. A de-identified subject ID, COVID-19 status, age in years and sex were almost always included in the sample metadata.

As for this clone: It lacks a known antigen. Base qualities are not at hand, and no much larger clone is one base apart.

The CDR3 goes from the cysteine to the phenylalanine over 16 residues. CDR3 DNA is the only sequence kept; it has 48 bases, read in frame from the first base. CDR1 SGHRS and CDR2 YFSETQ were looked up in the germline V gene. The junction shows trimming of 4 bases on V and 4 bases on J, plus 18 bases between the germline ends. TCRbeta CDR3 regions were amplified from genomic DNA using the immunoSEQ Assay, a bias-controlled multiplex PCR. The study's own analysis went as follows. Nucleated cell counts per sample were estimated from amplification of reference gene primers within the assay. To quantify the absolute abundance of each unique TCRbeta CDR3 rearrangement, sequence reads were collapsed and filtered. For each sample, productive Simpson clonality was calculated as the square root of Simpson's diversity index over productive rearrangements. Held by TCRdb, this immuneACCESS table contains in-frame sequences only and omits some clones. Under half of the omission traces to an unresolved V gene where checked; the cause of the rest is unknown. V, J and clone size reflect that table, while D and trimming were determined from the DNA. The table for this sample lists some 340,000 clones; around nine tenths of them were counted only once. The ten largest clones capture approximately 4.1% of the sample.

Overall study outcomes, separate from this receptor: The amount of clinical and demographic metadata varied by source and participant and was provided uncurated.

In the prospective study, participants were about 18 to 89 years old, resided in about two dozen geographic areas of the United States, and were enrolled through a virtual design. In the prospective study, cohorts were assigned on the basis of participant-reported clinical history obtained from a screening survey and a study questionnaire. Exposed participants were defined as having been in contact with someone with a PCR-confirmed or clinician-diagnosed COVID-19 case within 2 weeks of study entry. In the prospective study, mobile phlebotomists collected whole blood, serum and a nasopharyngeal or oropharyngeal swab from each participant. Additional blood draws and questionnaires over a roughly two-month period could optionally be provided by prospective study participants. Before DNA extraction, prospective study blood samples were shipped either frozen or at room temperature.

The sequence came from a woman aged 25 to 45 who had been exposed to COVID-19. Specimen: PBMCs or T cells enriched from blood (not recorded which). The chain links TRBV5-1 with TRBJ2-1; tentative D gene TRBD1, with 5 bases matching. The nucleotide sequence is given as TGCGCCAGCAGCCCGGTTATGAGACAGTCTTACAATGAGCAGTTCTTC. Its translation reads: CASSPVMRQSYNEQFF.